This TCR beta chain was captured by sequencing in a study of shared clonotypes between healthy human individuals. Whole-study context: Three men and a couple of women, aged 18 to 49, were donors. Each donor's CD4 naive and CD4 memory cells filled three plates apiece, CD8 naive two, and CD8 memory one.

Terminally differentiated effector memory CD45RA+ cells were left out of the naive CD8 fraction, which was CD45RO-negative and positively selected for CCR7. CDR3 length equals 14 residues. In germline, CDR1 is SGDLS, CDR2 YYNGEE. V lost 4 bases and J lost 7; bases outside the gene matches: 8. As regards this clone: Distinct nucleotide sequences in the sample also encode this CDR3.

TCRdb keeps only in-frame clones here, not all; method: immunoSEQ multiplex PCR. The table records about 2 million clones, roughly 95% of them present only once. Sequences were obtained from naive CD8+ T cells sorted from blood. The chain is built from TRBV9 and TRBJ2-1, with 7 bases that match TRBD2. This sequence was found in a man aged 18 to 29 in good health. CDR3 amino acids: CASSPSGGGNEQFF. The CDR3 DNA is TGTGCCAGCAGCCCCTCGGGGGGAGGGAATGAGCAGTTCTTC. Based on the CDR3 plus reference TRBV9 and TRBJ2-1, the full variable domain is DSGVTQTPKHLITATGQRVTLRCSPRSGDLSVYWYQQSLDQGLQFLIQYYNGEERAKGNILERFSAQQFPDLHSELNLSSLELGDSALYFCASSPSGGGNEQFFGPGTRLTVL.